The next 22 T cell receptor beta chains were all read from a single sample in a study of post-analysis software for immune sequencing data. General study results and limits: Controls showed lower frequencies than patients for roughly five TRBV segments, and TRBV5-6, TRBV5-1 and TRBV20-1 were among these.

Their cognate antigens are unknown. Carried by the TCR beta cDNA libraries were unique molecular identifiers. One entry per CDR3 protein results from TCRdb running MiXCR on the PCR reads. The data contain approximately 630,000 distinct CDR3 sequences, 55% to 60% of them singletons. Sequenced: blood. Receptor source: a girl aged 2-10 years with multiple sclerosis.

This clonotype was seen only a few times. This rearrangement joins TRBV3-1 to TRBJ2-3; D not resolved. CDR3 length equals 13 residues. V shed 3 bases and J shed 2 bases, with 6 bases lying between them. CDR1 is LGHDT, CDR2 YNNKEL, per germline (reference sequence). In DNA, the CDR3 is TGTGCCAGCAGCCAGGTCTTCACAGATACGCAGTATTTT. It encodes CASSQVFTDTQYF.

This chain joins TRBV20-1 and TRBJ2-1; perhaps TRBD2 as D (7 bases). From germline, CDR1 is DFQATT and CDR2 SNEGSKA (reference sequence). The V and J ends lost 0 bases and 3 bases respectively, with 18 bases between them. This CDR3 is built from 17 residues. The CDR3 DNA is TGCAGTGCTAGAGATGGGGGGGCGGGGGCCAACTACAATGAGCAGTTCTTC. This sequence encodes CSARDGGAGANYNEQFF.

This chain links TRBV5-1 with TRBJ2-7; 13 bases are a match to TRBD2. The CDR3 consists of 16 residues. Germline V lookup: CDR1 SGHRS, CDR2 YFSETQ. Trimming took 4 bases from V and 1 from J; bases not matched to a gene: 5. CDR3 in amino acids: CASSPGTSGVSYEQYF. The CDR3 bases are TGCGCCAGCAGCCCGGGGACTAGCGGGGTATCCTACGAGCAGTACTTC.

This clonotype was counted a few times. The V gene is TRBV20-1, the J gene TRBJ2-1; TRBD2 might be the D (6 bases). The CDR3 is 12 amino acids. Trimming removed 6 bases at V and 3 bases at J, with 9 bases between. The germline gives CDR1 DFQATT, CDR2 SNEGSKA (reference sequence). This CDR3 is CSAPTSYNEQFF. The CDR3 region has the DNA TGCAGTGCGCCGACTAGCTACAATGAGCAGTTCTTC.

The chain uses TRBV7-9 and TRBJ1-4; D unclear. Trimming cost V 0 bases and J 1 base, with 9 bases left between them. There are 16 residues in the CDR3. The germline V gene has CDR1 SEHNR and CDR2 FQNEAQ (reference sequence). The CDR3 is CASSLAAVGTNEKLFF. The CDR3 DNA reads as TGTGCCAGCAGCTTAGCCGCGGTCGGAACTAATGAAAAACTGTTTTTT.

The rearrangement links TRBV2 to TRBJ2-7; no clear D. CDR1 SNHLY and CDR2 FYNNEI come from the germline V gene. V lost 3 bases, J lost 2 bases, and 11 bases lay in between. The CDR3 length is 14 residues. Here the CDR3 reads CASSDGRWPYEQYF. The DNA of the CDR3 is TGTGCCAGCAGTGACGGACGGTGGCCCTACGAGCAGTACTTC.

This chain joins TRBV20-1 and TRBJ2-1; the match to TRBD2 covers 10 bases. The CDR3 runs to 15 residues. Germline CDR1 is DFQATT and CDR2 is SNEGSKA (reference sequence). J was trimmed by 9 bases and V by 1 base; bases with no gene match: 9. The DNA for the CDR3 is TGCAGTGCTAGAGTAGAAGCGGGGGGGCCAGGTGAGCAGTTCTTC. Its protein is CSARVEAGGPGEQFF.

V gene TRBV6-2 or TRBV6-3 combines with J gene TRBJ2-3, with D perhaps TRBD2 (5 bases). From germline, CDR1 is MNHEY and CDR2 SVGEGT. The CDR3 runs to 14 residues. Trimming left V 7 bases short and J 8 bases short, with 19 bases between. CDR3 in amino acids: CASIIGSNGVTQYF. The CDR3 DNA reads TGTGCCAGCATCATCGGGTCGAACGGGGTTACGCAGTATTTT.

V usage is TRBV5-1 and J usage is TRBJ2-1; D may be TRBD1 (5 bases). The CDR3 has 12 amino acids. Trimming pared 6 bases from V and 5 bases from J, leaving 9 bases between. Germline V gives CDR1 SGHRS, CDR2 YFSETQ. CDR3 DNA sequence: TGCGCCAGCAAACAGGACAACAATGAGCAGTTCTTC. It specifies CASKQDNNEQFF.

As DNA, the CDR3 is TGCAGCGTGGATGGCCCCGGCGATGAGCAGTTCTTC. Its translation is CSVDGPGDEQFF. The chain links TRBV29-1 to TRBJ2-1; D not certain. The length of the CDR3 is 12 residues. V was cut by 6 bases and J by 8 bases, with 14 bases left in between. Germline-derived CDR1 and CDR2 are SQVTM and ANQGSEA.

This rearrangement joins TRBV27 to TRBJ2-1; D might be TRBD1 (5 bases). The ends were cut back, 5 bases at V and 9 bases at J, with 14 bases in the middle. There are 13 residues in the CDR3. The germline V gene encodes CDR1 MNHEY and CDR2 SMNVEV (reference sequence). The CDR3 loop reads CASSQITQGEQFF. The CDR3 bases are TGTGCCAGCAGTCAGATAACCCAGGGTGAGCAGTTCTTC.

V and J are TRBV2 and TRBJ2-1, with TRBD2 matching 8 bases. The CDR3 totals 15 residues. Germline V lookup: CDR1 SNHLY, CDR2 FYNNEI. V lost 6 bases to trimming and J lost 9 bases; unmatched junction nucleotides: 13. The CDR3 DNA reads as TGTGCCAGCAGCCCCGCCCTAGCGGGCGTCGGTGAGCAGTTCTTC. Translation: CASSPALAGVGEQFF.

This sequence joins TRBV12-3 or TRBV12-4 and TRBJ1-2; no definite D call. V dropped 5 bases and J dropped 4 bases, with 8 bases sitting between them. The CDR3 is 12 residues long. CDR3 amino acids: CASSMFFYGYTF. Here the CDR3 DNA reads TGTGCCAGCAGTATGTTCTTCTATGGCTACACCTTC.

The chain employs TRBV29-1 and TRBJ2-5; D possibly corresponds to TRBD2 (5 bases). Germline V gene data show CDR1 as SQVTM and CDR2 as ANQGSEA. V was cut by 0 bases and J by 2 bases, with 19 bases left in between. CDR3 size: 17 residues. This chain's CDR3 is CSVEDGSEQGHQETQYF. The CDR3 DNA is TGCAGCGTTGAAGATGGGAGCGAACAAGGGCATCAAGAGACCCAGTACTTC.

This clonotype was detected only a few times. The gene calls are TRBV27 and TRBJ1-5; a possible D gene is TRBD1 (5 bases). The CDR3 contains 14 residues. Germline V gives CDR1 MNHEY, CDR2 SMNVEV (reference sequence). V was clipped by 6 bases and J by 2 bases, with 11 bases between them. For the CDR3, the DNA is TGTGCCAGCAGACAGGACGGGGGCAATCAGCCCCAGCATTTT. Protein sequence: CASRQDGGNQPQHF.

With regard to this clonotype: The final CDR3 position lacks the conserved phenylalanine or tryptophan, pointing to a likely read error. The V call is TRBV6-5, the J call TRBJ2-3, with TRBD1 as a possible D gene (6 bases). The germline V and J ends were trimmed by 5 bases and 4 bases, with 13 bases remaining between them. CDR1 MNHEY and CDR2 SVGAGI come from the germline V gene. This CDR3 is built from 14 residues. The CDR3 is CASSLVEGADTQYL. Written as DNA, the CDR3 is TGTGCCAGCAGTCTGGTCGAGGGGGCAGATACGCAGTATTTG.

This clonotype was found a few times. The chain has TRBV15 and TRBJ2-7; D is ambiguous. The CDR3 runs to 15 residues. Trimming stripped 0 bases from V and 0 bases from J, with 9 bases between. Germline CDR1 reads LNHNV; CDR2 reads YYDKDF (reference sequence). CDR3 residues: CATSRESRSSYEQYF. The DNA of the CDR3 is TGTGCCACCAGCAGAGAGAGCAGGAGCTCCTACGAGCAGTACTTC.

V and J are TRBV29-1 and TRBJ1-4, with TRBD1 matching 9 bases. This CDR3 spans 14 amino acids. Germline V lookup: CDR1 SQVTM, CDR2 ANQGSEA. The CDR3 is CGTVTGGWNEKLFF. CDR3 sequence (DNA): TGCGGAACCGTTACAGGGGGCTGGAATGAAAAACTGTTTTTT.

Points on this clonotype: Germline is not matched at one junction end, which may reflect a read error. The chain joins TRBV4-1 to TRBJ2-7; a weak D match, TRBD2 (6 bases). The CDR3 sequence is 13 residues long. Germline V gene data show CDR1 as MGHRA and CDR2 as YSYEKL. The CDR3: CVSSRENSYEQYF. The CDR3 DNA reads TGCGTCAGCAGCCGGGAGAACTCCTACGAGCAGTACTTC.

This clonotype was detected a few times. V and J are TRBV6-1 and TRBJ2-1; perhaps TRBD1 as D (5 bases). The germline gives CDR1 MNHNS, CDR2 SASEGT. The V and J ends lost 2 bases and 6 bases respectively, with 11 bases between them. The CDR3 runs 14 residues. CDR3 protein: CASSEQGLVNEQFF. DNA for the CDR3: TGTGCCAGCAGTGAACAGGGATTGGTCAATGAGCAGTTCTTC.

The V gene is TRBV20-1, the J gene TRBJ2-7, with D possibly matching TRBD2 (5 bases). The J call is doubtful: the DNA matches TRBJ2-5 better. CDR1 and CDR2 (germline): DFQATT, SNEGSKA (reference sequence). The CDR3 has 15 amino acids. CDR3 amino acids: CSARDYYSGRETQYF. DNA for the CDR3: TGCAGTGCTAGAGATTATTACAGTGGGAGAGAGACCCAGTACTTC.

This clonotype was seen only a few times. CDR3 in amino acids: CASSELAGGINEQFF. DNA for the CDR3: TGTGCCAGCAGCGAACTAGCGGGGGGTATAAATGAGCAGTTCTTC. The chain links TRBV4-2 to TRBJ2-1, with 12 positions matching TRBD2. V trimming: 5 bases; J trimming: 7 bases; junction bases outside the gene matches: 6. The length of the CDR3 is 15 residues. Looked up from germline, CDR1 is LGHNA and CDR2 is YNFKEQ.